This TCR beta chain is drawn from a study of breast tumors, draining lymph nodes, adjacent tissues. Trimming cost V 1 base and J 2 bases, with 8 bases left between them. Per germline, CDR1 SQVTM and CDR2 ANQGSEA. CDR3 length: 13 residues. This clonotype has a handful of counts. Its antigen is not known. Breast cancer patients provided tissue from their axillary draining lymph nodes. TCRdb reprocessed the multiplex PCR reads via MiXCR and lists one record per CDR3 protein. The data show some 100,000 distinct CDR3 sequences, around 20% seen once. Notes on the study in general: Luminal-like breast cancer showed significantly greater tumor-nontumor repertoire similarity than basal-like breast cancer did. That most tumor T cells come from lymph nodes remained unproven. Tumor TCR diversity was below lymph nodes but above nontumor tissue.

This TCR was sampled from a female donor with breast cancer. Some clones in this sample may be carry-over from other donors' samples. V is TRBV29-1 and J is TRBJ1-2; D remains unclear. The sample comprised axillary lymph node tissue. The CDR3 DNA sequence: TGCAGCGTTGAAGTTGGCAGGAACTATGGCTACACCTTC. Its translation is CSVEVGRNYGYTF.